This note documents a single T cell receptor (beta chain) sequence. Seattle patient enrollment occurred during active infection, with longitudinal follow-up thereafter. Using immunoSEQ multiplex PCR, the repertoire was profiled, and TCRdb retains in-frame clones only, with some absent. There are 300,000 to 450,000 clones in the sample; about 90% occur only once, and 2.3% lies in the top ten. The record originates from a study of blood T cell repertoires in COVID-19. Study-wide background: Sites across the United States, Italy and Spain contributed samples from acute and convalescent COVID-19. Nucleic acid was either cDNA or gDNA, and it came from T cells, B-cell-depleted T cells, or PBMCs.

Per the germline V gene, CDR1 is PRHDT and CDR2 is FYEKMQ (reference sequence). This CDR3 has 14 amino acids. V lost 3 bases to trimming and J lost 4 bases, with 13 bases between them. The sequenced material came from peripheral blood. The origin of this receptor is a woman in her sixties with COVID-19, enrolled during active disease. V is TRBV13 and J is TRBJ2-7, with D maybe TRBD1 (5 bases). The CDR3 sequence is CASSFRQGTYEQYF. The CDR3, as DNA: TGTGCCAGCAGCTTTCGGCAGGGTACGTACGAGCAGTACTTC.